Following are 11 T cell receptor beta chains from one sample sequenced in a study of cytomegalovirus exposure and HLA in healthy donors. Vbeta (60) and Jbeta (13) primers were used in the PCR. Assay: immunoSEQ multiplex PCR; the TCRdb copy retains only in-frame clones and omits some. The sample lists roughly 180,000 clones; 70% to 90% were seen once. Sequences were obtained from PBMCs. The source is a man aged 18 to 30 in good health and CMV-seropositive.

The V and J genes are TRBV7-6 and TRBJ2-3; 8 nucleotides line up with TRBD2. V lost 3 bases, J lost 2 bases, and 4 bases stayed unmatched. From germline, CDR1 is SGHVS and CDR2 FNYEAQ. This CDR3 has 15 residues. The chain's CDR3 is CASSLGTSFTDTQYF. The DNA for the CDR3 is TGTGCCAGCAGCTTGGGGACTAGTTTCACAGATACGCAGTATTTT.

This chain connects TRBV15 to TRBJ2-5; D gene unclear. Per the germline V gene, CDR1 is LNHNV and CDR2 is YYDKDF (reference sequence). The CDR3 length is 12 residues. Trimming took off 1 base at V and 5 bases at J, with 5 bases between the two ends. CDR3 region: CATSRALETQYF. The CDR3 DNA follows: TGTGCCACCAGCAGAGCTTTGGAGACCCAGTACTTC.

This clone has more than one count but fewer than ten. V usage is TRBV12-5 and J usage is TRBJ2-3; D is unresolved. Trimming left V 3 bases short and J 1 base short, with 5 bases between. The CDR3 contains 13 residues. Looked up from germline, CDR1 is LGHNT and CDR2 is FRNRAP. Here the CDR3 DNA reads TGTGCTAGTGGTTTTGAGGGCACAGATACGCAGTATTTT. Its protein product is CASGFEGTDTQYF.

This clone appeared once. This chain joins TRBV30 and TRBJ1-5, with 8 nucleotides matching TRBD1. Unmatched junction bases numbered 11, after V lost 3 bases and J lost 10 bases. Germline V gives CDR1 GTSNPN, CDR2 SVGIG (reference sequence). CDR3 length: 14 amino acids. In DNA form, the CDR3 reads TGTGCCTGGAGCTTCGGGCAGGGGGCGCAACCCCAGCATTTT. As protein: CAWSFGQGAQPQHF.

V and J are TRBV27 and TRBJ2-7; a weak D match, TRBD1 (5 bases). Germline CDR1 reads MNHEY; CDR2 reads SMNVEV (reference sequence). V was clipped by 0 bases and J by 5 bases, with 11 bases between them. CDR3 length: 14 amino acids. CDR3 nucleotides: TGTGCCAGCAGTTTATCCAGGGCCGGCGACGAGCAGTACTTC. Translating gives CASSLSRAGDEQYF.

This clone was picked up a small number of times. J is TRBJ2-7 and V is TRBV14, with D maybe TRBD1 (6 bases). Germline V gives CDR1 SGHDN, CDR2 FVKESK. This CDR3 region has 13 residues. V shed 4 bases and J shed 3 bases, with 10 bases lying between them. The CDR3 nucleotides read TGTGCCAGCAGCCTAAAGGGGGACTACGAGCAGTACTTC. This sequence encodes CASSLKGDYEQYF.

The DNA of the CDR3 is TGTGCCAGCAGCTCTCGGAGGGGCTACGAGCAGTACTTC. Translation gives CASSSRRGYEQYF. The chain is built from TRBV11-2 and TRBJ2-7; tentatively, D is TRBD2 (6 bases). Germline V gives CDR1 SGHAT, CDR2 FQNNGV. V lost 4 bases to trimming and J lost 3 bases, with 10 bases between them. The CDR3 spans 13 residues. The full variable domain, its missing parts supplied by reference TRBV11-2 and TRBJ2-7, is EAGVAQSPRYKIIEKRQSVAFWCNPISGHATLYWYQQILGQGPKLLIQFQNNGVVDDSQLPKDRFSAERLKGVDSTLKIQPAKLEDSAVYLCASSSRRGYEQYFGPGTRLTVT.

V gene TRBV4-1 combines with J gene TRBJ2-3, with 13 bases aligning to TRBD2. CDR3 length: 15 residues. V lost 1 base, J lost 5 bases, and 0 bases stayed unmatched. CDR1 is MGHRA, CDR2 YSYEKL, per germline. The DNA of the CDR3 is TGCGCCAGCAGCCAAGGGACTAGCGGGAGAGATACGCAGTATTTT. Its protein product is CASSQGTSGRDTQYF.

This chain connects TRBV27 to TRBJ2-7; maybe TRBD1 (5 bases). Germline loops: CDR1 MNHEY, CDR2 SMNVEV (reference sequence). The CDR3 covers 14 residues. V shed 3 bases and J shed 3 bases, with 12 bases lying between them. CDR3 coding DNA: TGTGCCAGCAGTTTCCAGGGTAGGGGCTACGAGCAGTACTTC. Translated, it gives CASSFQGRGYEQYF.

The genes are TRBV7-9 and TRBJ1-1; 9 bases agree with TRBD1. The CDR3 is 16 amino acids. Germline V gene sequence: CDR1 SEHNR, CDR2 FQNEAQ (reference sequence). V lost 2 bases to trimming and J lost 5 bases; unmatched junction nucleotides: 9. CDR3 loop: CASSLNPADRGTEAFF. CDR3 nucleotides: TGTGCCAGCAGCTTAAATCCTGCGGACAGGGGAACTGAAGCTTTCTTT.

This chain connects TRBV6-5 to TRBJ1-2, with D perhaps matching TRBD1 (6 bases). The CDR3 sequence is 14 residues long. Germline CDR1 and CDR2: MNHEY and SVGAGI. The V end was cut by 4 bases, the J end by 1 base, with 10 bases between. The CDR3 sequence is CASSLSGVNYGYTF. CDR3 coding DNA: TGTGCCAGCAGTTTGTCAGGGGTTAACTATGGCTACACCTTC.